A single sample is the source of the 9 T cell receptor beta chains below, sequenced in a study of T cells in Graves' hyperthyroidism and ophthalmopathy. Template material for amplifying TCR beta CDR3 regions consisted of RNA transcripts. Researchers ran a first-round RT-PCR on the TCR CDR3 using the HTBI primer set. MiXCR, applied by TCRdb to the multiplex PCR reads, yields one record per CDR3 protein. The sample yields some 490,000 distinct CDR3 sequences, approximately 22% seen once. What was sequenced was blood. The receptors shown here come from a woman in her 70s with Graves' ophthalmopathy.

J is TRBJ1-6 and V is TRBV9, with D tentatively TRBD1 (5 bases). This CDR3 is 12 amino acids long. Trimming took off 7 bases at V and 11 bases at J, with 13 bases between the two ends. The germline V gene has CDR1 SGDLS and CDR2 YYNGEE. CDR3: CASAGPNPPLHF. CDR3 DNA sequence: TGTGCCAGCGCGGGGCCTAACCCACCCCTCCACTTT.

The chain links TRBV7-9 to TRBJ2-7; D is ambiguous. Germline-derived CDR1 and CDR2 are SEHNR and FQNEAQ (reference sequence). This CDR3 comprises 12 residues. The V end lost 3 bases, the J end lost 5 bases, and 8 bases lay between the germline ends. The chain's CDR3 is CASSFSFDEQYF. As DNA, the CDR3 is TGTGCCAGCAGCTTTTCCTTTGACGAGCAGTACTTC.

This clonotype was observed a handful of times. The chain joins TRBV28 to TRBJ1-4; 7 nucleotides align to TRBD1. V dropped 8 bases and J dropped 4; count of bases not matched to a gene: 4. Germline V gene sequence: CDR1 MDHEN, CDR2 SYDVKM. This CDR3 has 13 residues. In DNA form, the CDR3 reads TGTGCCAGCTGGGGACAGAATAATGAAAAACTGTTTTTT. Residues: CASWGQNNEKLFF.

This clonotype was detected many times. The chain has TRBV29-1 and TRBJ2-3, with 8 positions matching TRBD1. The CDR3 extends over 15 amino acids. Germline V lookup: CDR1 SQVTM, CDR2 ANQGSEA. V dropped 5 bases and J dropped 2; count of bases not matched to a gene: 9. This chain's CDR3 is CSVPTAGGITDTQYF. The DNA for the CDR3 is TGCAGCGTTCCCACGGCAGGGGGCATCACAGATACGCAGTATTTT.

This sequence joins TRBV7-8 and TRBJ1-2; D is ambiguous. V was shortened by 1 base and J by 5 bases, with 11 bases between the two germline ends. Germline assignment: CDR1 SGHVS and CDR2 FQNEAQ. The CDR3 runs to 14 residues. Written as DNA, the CDR3 is TGTGCCAGCAGCTTAGATTTTGGGGAATATGGCTACACCTTC. This translates into CASSLDFGEYGYTF.

This clonotype showed up many times. The chain employs TRBV28 and TRBJ1-2; TRBD1 agrees at 12 bases. Germline values: CDR1 MDHEN, CDR2 SYDVKM. The CDR3 is 15 amino acids. The junction had 7 bases not matched to a gene; V was cut back by 3 bases and J by 8 bases. CDR3 DNA: TGTGCCAGCAGTTTGGTCGGGACAGGGGGCTGGGGCTACACCTTC. Amino acid sequence: CASSLVGTGGWGYTF.

The V and J genes are TRBV7-9 and TRBJ2-4, with D possibly TRBD1 on 6 matching bases. The CDR3 runs to 13 residues. Germline CDR1 is SEHNR and CDR2 is FQNEAQ (reference sequence). With 6 bases removed from V and 9 bases from J, the gap between germline ends came to 15 bases. The CDR3, as DNA: TGTGCCAGCAGATCCACACAGGGTTCCATTCAGTACTTC. Translated: CASRSTQGSIQYF.

This clonotype was seen a handful of times. V and J are TRBV3-1 and TRBJ2-1; TRBD2 aligns across 11 bases. The CDR3 consists of 16 residues. Trimming removed 1 base from V and 3 bases from J; junction bases left unmatched: 2. Germline loops: CDR1 LGHDT, CDR2 YNNKEL (reference sequence). The CDR3 loop reads CASSQAGTSGYNEQFF. As DNA, the CDR3 is TGTGCCAGCAGCCAAGCGGGGACTAGCGGCTACAATGAGCAGTTCTTC.

This clonotype has only one observation. The V gene is TRBV29-1, the J gene TRBJ2-3; 8 nucleotides align to TRBD2. The germline gives CDR1 SQVTM, CDR2 ANQGSEA. This CDR3 contains 16 residues. V shed 2 bases, J shed 2 bases, and the junction held 9 bases outside the gene matches. The CDR3 DNA follows: TGCAGCGTTGAATCTTGGGGACTAGGGCTCACAGATACGCAGTATTTT. Residues: CSVESWGLGLTDTQYF.